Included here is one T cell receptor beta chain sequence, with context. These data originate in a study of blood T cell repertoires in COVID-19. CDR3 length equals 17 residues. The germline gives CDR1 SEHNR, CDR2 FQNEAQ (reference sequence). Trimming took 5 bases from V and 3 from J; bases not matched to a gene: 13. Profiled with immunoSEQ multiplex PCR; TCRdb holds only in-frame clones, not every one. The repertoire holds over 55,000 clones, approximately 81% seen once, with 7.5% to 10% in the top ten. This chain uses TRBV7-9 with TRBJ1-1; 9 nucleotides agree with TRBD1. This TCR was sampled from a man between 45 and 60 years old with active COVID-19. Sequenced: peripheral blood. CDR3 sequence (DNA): TGTGCCAGCAGCCCCGCCGGACAGGGGAAAGGGTACACTGAAGCTTTCTTT. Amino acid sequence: CASSPAGQGKGYTEAFF.